The rows below give T cell receptor beta chains drawn from one sample of a study of CD8 T cells in ankylosing spondylitis. TCRdb independently ran MiXCR on the 5' RACE reads; one entry per CDR3 protein. The table records fewer than 250,000 distinct CDR3 sequences, roughly 25% of them present only once. Sequencing input: blood, either unsorted or a sorted T cell fraction (not recorded which). These receptors were obtained from a male donor with ankylosing spondylitis or in good health (not recorded which). CDR3s include the opening cysteine and the closing phenylalanine or tryptophan. The order of the fields is V gene, clone size, J gene, D gene, CDR3 protein, CDR3 DNA. The D gene is left open where the match is weak. The size of a clone is reported for some rows only, either as once, few or many, or as a class for expanded clones.

v_call: TRBV29-1
clone_size: many
j_call: TRBJ2-5
d_call: -
cdr3_aa: CSVAPGQTVGETQYF
cdr3_nt: TGCAGCGTCGCCCCCGGACAGACGGTGGGGGAGACCCAGTACTTC

v_call: TRBV5-6
clone_size: -
j_call: TRBJ2-7
d_call: -
cdr3_aa: CARGPGLPCEQYF
cdr3_nt: TGTGCCAGGGGCCCCGGGCTCCCCTGCGAGCAGTACTTC

v_call: TRBV20-1
clone_size: -
j_call: TRBJ2-2
d_call: TRBD1
cdr3_aa: CSAKRGTGVTGELFF
cdr3_nt: TGCAGTGCTAAAAGGGGCACAGGGGTCACCGGGGAGCTGTTTTTT

v_call: TRBV4-1
clone_size: many
j_call: TRBJ2-4
d_call: -
cdr3_aa: CASSRGPSEAKNIQYF
cdr3_nt: TGCGCCAGCAGCCGGGGACCCTCGGAGGCCAAAAACATTCAGTACTTC

v_call: TRBV5-1
clone_size: many
j_call: TRBJ1-3
d_call: -
cdr3_aa: CASSLGAASGNTIYF
cdr3_nt: TGCGCCAGCAGCTTGGGGGCCGCCTCTGGAAACACCATATATTTT

v_call: TRBV28
clone_size: many
j_call: TRBJ1-4
d_call: -
cdr3_aa: CASSLGTHDEKLFF
cdr3_nt: TGTGCCAGCAGTTTGGGGACACACGATGAAAAACTGTTTTTT

v_call: TRBV20-1
clone_size: few
j_call: TRBJ1-1
d_call: TRBD1
cdr3_aa: CSARATGDEAFF
cdr3_nt: TGCAGTGCTAGAGCGACAGGGGATGAAGCTTTCTTT

v_call: TRBV20-1
clone_size: -
j_call: TRBJ2-1
d_call: TRBD2
cdr3_aa: CSASYPGLGLKYEQFF
cdr3_nt: TGCAGTGCTAGTTATCCGGGACTAGGGCTGAAGTATGAGCAGTTCTTC

v_call: TRBV29-1
clone_size: many
j_call: TRBJ2-7
d_call: -
cdr3_aa: CSVTGSSYEQYF
cdr3_nt: TGCAGCGTTACAGGGAGCTCCTACGAGCAGTACTTC

v_call: TRBV4-1
clone_size: few
j_call: TRBJ1-2
d_call: TRBD1
cdr3_aa: CASSHPGTGGYSGYTF
cdr3_nt: TGCGCCAGCAGCCACCCCGGGACAGGGGGGTATTCTGGCTACACCTTC

v_call: TRBV4-2
clone_size: many
j_call: TRBJ2-7
d_call: TRBD2
cdr3_aa: CASSQEVPGLTYEQYF
cdr3_nt: TGTGCCAGCAGCCAAGAGGTCCCGGGACTAACCTACGAGCAGTACTTC

v_call: TRBV3-1
clone_size: -
j_call: TRBJ2-7
d_call: TRBD1
cdr3_aa: CASSPSGDRSYEQYF
cdr3_nt: TGTGCCAGCAGCCCTAGTGGGGACAGATCCTACGAGCAGTACTTC

v_call: TRBV7-9
clone_size: once
j_call: TRBJ2-1
d_call: -
cdr3_aa: CASSLGGSVDEQFF
cdr3_nt: TGTGCCAGCAGCTTAGGGGGAAGTGTAGATGAGCAGTTCTTC

v_call: TRBV6-1
clone_size: many
j_call: TRBJ2-5
d_call: -
cdr3_aa: CASRFTGTTGETQYF
cdr3_nt: TGTGCCAGCAGATTTACGGGTACCACCGGGGAGACCCAGTACTTC

v_call: TRBV20-1
clone_size: -
j_call: TRBJ2-1
d_call: TRBD2
cdr3_aa: CSARLAGILEQFF
cdr3_nt: TGCAGTGCTAGATTAGCGGGAATTCTTGAGCAGTTCTTC

v_call: TRBV6-1
clone_size: many
j_call: TRBJ2-7
d_call: TRBD2
cdr3_aa: CASTSLAGGSSYEQYF
cdr3_nt: TGTGCCAGCACCTCCCTAGCGGGAGGAAGCTCCTACGAGCAGTACTTC

v_call: TRBV29-1
clone_size: many
j_call: TRBJ2-5
d_call: TRBD1
cdr3_aa: CSVAGQGESAQYF
cdr3_nt: TGCAGCGTAGCGGGACAGGGGGAATCGGCCCAGTACTTC

v_call: TRBV7-2
clone_size: many
j_call: TRBJ2-3
d_call: -
cdr3_aa: CASSLALQDTQYF
cdr3_nt: TGTGCCAGCAGCTTAGCGCTACAAGATACGCAGTATTTT

v_call: TRBV5-1
clone_size: many
j_call: TRBJ2-5
d_call: -
cdr3_aa: CASSFFPQGPETQYF
cdr3_nt: TGCGCCAGCAGCTTCTTTCCCCAGGGTCCGGAGACCCAGTACTTC

v_call: TRBV20-1
clone_size: few
j_call: TRBJ2-2
d_call: TRBD1
cdr3_aa: CSARYPGQGIGELFF
cdr3_nt: TGCAGTGCTAGATATCCCGGACAGGGAATCGGGGAGCTGTTTTTT

v_call: TRBV20-1
clone_size: few
j_call: TRBJ2-1
d_call: -
cdr3_aa: CSARRRDSYNEQFF
cdr3_nt: TGCAGTGCTAGACGGCGGGACTCCTACAATGAGCAGTTCTTC

v_call: TRBV11-2
clone_size: once
j_call: TRBJ2-1
d_call: -
cdr3_aa: CASSLARGTEQFF
cdr3_nt: TGTGCCAGCAGCTTAGCTCGGGGGACTGAGCAGTTCTTC

v_call: TRBV12-3/TRBV12-4
clone_size: once
j_call: TRBJ2-7
d_call: -
cdr3_aa: CASSLQRVYEQYF
cdr3_nt: TGTGCCAGCAGTTTACAGCGGGTCTACGAGCAGTACTTC

v_call: TRBV5-1
clone_size: few
j_call: TRBJ1-4
d_call: TRBD1
cdr3_aa: CASSLAVRGRGEKLFF
cdr3_nt: TGCGCCAGCAGCTTGGCCGTCAGGGGGCGCGGTGAAAAACTGTTTTTT

v_call: TRBV10-3
clone_size: few
j_call: TRBJ2-2
d_call: -
cdr3_aa: CATLNSGLTNTGELFF
cdr3_nt: TGTGCCACGCTTAATTCGGGACTTACGAACACCGGGGAGCTGTTTTTT

v_call: TRBV10-3
clone_size: many
j_call: TRBJ2-7
d_call: -
cdr3_aa: CAITGLGLGEQYF
cdr3_nt: TGTGCCATCACTGGACTGGGATTGGGCGAGCAGTACTTC

v_call: TRBV20-1
clone_size: -
j_call: TRBJ2-5
d_call: TRBD2
cdr3_aa: CSARMLAGQETQYF
cdr3_nt: TGCAGTGCTAGAATGCTAGCGGGCCAAGAGACCCAGTACTTC

v_call: TRBV10-3
clone_size: -
j_call: TRBJ2-1
d_call: -
cdr3_aa: CAISVRTQNEQFF
cdr3_nt: TGTGCCATCAGTGTGAGAACACAGAATGAGCAGTTCTTC

v_call: TRBV11-2
clone_size: -
j_call: TRBJ2-7
d_call: TRBD1
cdr3_aa: CASSRQGASREQYF
cdr3_nt: TGTGCCAGCAGCAGACAGGGGGCGTCTCGCGAGCAGTACTTC

v_call: TRBV27
clone_size: many
j_call: TRBJ1-4
d_call: -
cdr3_aa: CASSSTATNEKLFF
cdr3_nt: TGTGCCAGCAGTAGCACAGCAACTAATGAAAAACTGTTTTTT

v_call: TRBV6-2/TRBV6-3
clone_size: many
j_call: TRBJ2-1
d_call: TRBD2
cdr3_aa: CASSYPRGTSGRMSSYNEQFF
cdr3_nt: TGTGCCAGCAGTTACCCGAGAGGGACTAGCGGGAGGATGAGCTCCTACAATGAGCAGTTCTTC

v_call: TRBV7-2
clone_size: many
j_call: TRBJ1-5
d_call: -
cdr3_aa: CASSIRGKSQHF
cdr3_nt: TGTGCCAGCAGCATCCGGGGGAAGTCCCAGCATTTT

v_call: TRBV7-8
clone_size: many
j_call: TRBJ2-7
d_call: TRBD1
cdr3_aa: CASNQGVLEDYEQYF
cdr3_nt: TGTGCCAGCAATCAGGGGGTCCTAGAGGACTACGAGCAGTACTTC

v_call: TRBV29-1
clone_size: few
j_call: TRBJ2-3
d_call: TRBD1
cdr3_aa: CSATGVDTQYF
cdr3_nt: TGCAGCGCCACAGGGGTAGATACGCAGTATTTT

v_call: TRBV7-3
clone_size: many
j_call: TRBJ2-1
d_call: -
cdr3_aa: CASSLWEREEQFF
cdr3_nt: TGTGCCAGCAGCTTATGGGAGAGGGAAGAGCAGTTCTTC

v_call: TRBV12-3/TRBV12-4
clone_size: many
j_call: TRBJ2-7
d_call: -
cdr3_aa: CASSLQGHEQYF
cdr3_nt: TGTGCCAGCAGTCTTCAGGGCCACGAGCAGTACTTC

v_call: TRBV29-1
clone_size: many
j_call: TRBJ1-1
d_call: -
cdr3_aa: CSVEKPSRSTEAFF
cdr3_nt: TGCAGCGTTGAAAAGCCCAGCCGGAGCACTGAAGCTTTCTTT

v_call: TRBV27
clone_size: -
j_call: TRBJ1-6
d_call: TRBD1
cdr3_aa: CASSPGTGTGSPLHF
cdr3_nt: TGTGCCAGCAGTCCCGGGACAGGGACAGGTTCACCCCTCCACTTT

v_call: TRBV7-2
clone_size: -
j_call: TRBJ2-1
d_call: -
cdr3_aa: CASRPSYNEQFF
cdr3_nt: TGTGCCAGCAGACCATCCTACAATGAGCAGTTCTTC

v_call: TRBV29-1
clone_size: -
j_call: TRBJ2-5
d_call: TRBD2
cdr3_aa: CSGSGKRKETQYF
cdr3_nt: TGCAGCGGTAGCGGGAAACGGAAAGAGACCCAGTACTTC

v_call: TRBV12-3/TRBV12-4
clone_size: many
j_call: TRBJ2-7
d_call: TRBD2
cdr3_aa: CASSPNGGGPYEQYF
cdr3_nt: TGTGCCAGCTCTCCCAACGGCGGGGGGCCCTACGAGCAGTACTTC

v_call: TRBV6-5
clone_size: -
j_call: TRBJ2-1
d_call: TRBD2
cdr3_aa: CASSYGFGLAVNEQFF
cdr3_nt: TGTGCCAGCAGTTACGGGTTTGGACTAGCGGTCAATGAGCAGTTCTTC

v_call: TRBV29-1
clone_size: many
j_call: TRBJ2-7
d_call: -
cdr3_aa: CSVSGQYEQYF
cdr3_nt: TGCAGCGTCTCCGGGCAATACGAGCAGTACTTC

v_call: TRBV10-3
clone_size: -
j_call: TRBJ1-5
d_call: -
cdr3_aa: CAISGGDSNQPQHF
cdr3_nt: TGTGCCATCAGTGGCGGGGATAGCAATCAGCCCCAGCATTTT

v_call: TRBV20-1
clone_size: -
j_call: TRBJ2-3
d_call: -
cdr3_aa: CSARQTAGTDTQYF
cdr3_nt: TGCAGTGCTCGACAGACCGCGGGTACAGATACGCAGTATTTT

v_call: TRBV5-1
clone_size: few
j_call: TRBJ2-5
d_call: TRBD1
cdr3_aa: CASSSGQVAETQYF
cdr3_nt: TGCGCCAGCAGCTCCGGACAGGTGGCGGAGACCCAGTACTTC

v_call: TRBV20-1
clone_size: -
j_call: TRBJ2-7
d_call: -
cdr3_aa: CSARSGVPTNEQYF
cdr3_nt: TGCAGTGCTAGATCGGGTGTGCCTACCAACGAGCAGTACTTC

v_call: TRBV11-1
clone_size: many
j_call: TRBJ2-7
d_call: TRBD2
cdr3_aa: CASSPGLASYEQYF
cdr3_nt: TGTGCCAGCAGCCCGGGACTAGCTTCATACGAGCAGTACTTC